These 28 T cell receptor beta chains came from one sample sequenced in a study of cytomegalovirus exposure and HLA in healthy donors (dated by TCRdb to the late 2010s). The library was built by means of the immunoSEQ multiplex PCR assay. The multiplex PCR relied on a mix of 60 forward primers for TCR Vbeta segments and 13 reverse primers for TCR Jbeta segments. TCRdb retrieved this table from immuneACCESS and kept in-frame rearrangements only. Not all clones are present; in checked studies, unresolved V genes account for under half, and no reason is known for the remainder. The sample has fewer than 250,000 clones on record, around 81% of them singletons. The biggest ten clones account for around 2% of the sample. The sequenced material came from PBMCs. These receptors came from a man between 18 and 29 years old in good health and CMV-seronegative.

Here the CDR3 DNA reads TGTGCCAGCAGTTTATCGACAGGGCTCGGAGCTTTCTTT. This codes for CASSLSTGLGAFF. V is TRBV28 and J is TRBJ1-1; TRBD1 matches 7 bases. The V gene's germline CDR1 is MDHEN and CDR2 SYDVKM. This CDR3 is 13 amino acids long. The V segment lost 1 base and the J segment 10 bases; nucleotides outside the gene matches: 6.

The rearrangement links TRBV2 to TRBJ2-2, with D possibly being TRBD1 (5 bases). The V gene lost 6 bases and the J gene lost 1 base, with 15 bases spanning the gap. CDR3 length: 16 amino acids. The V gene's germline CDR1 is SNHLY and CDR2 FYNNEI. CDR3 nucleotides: TGTGCCAGCAGCCCTATAGGGGTAAAGAACACCGGGGAGCTGTTTTTT. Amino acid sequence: CASSPIGVKNTGELFF.

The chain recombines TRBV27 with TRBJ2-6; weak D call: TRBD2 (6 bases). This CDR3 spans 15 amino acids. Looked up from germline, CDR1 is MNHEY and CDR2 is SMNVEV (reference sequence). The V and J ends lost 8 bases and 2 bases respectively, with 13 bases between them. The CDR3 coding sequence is TGTGCCAGCGCGGGGTTGGGAACTGGGGCCAACGTCCTGACTTTC. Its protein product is CASAGLGTGANVLTF.

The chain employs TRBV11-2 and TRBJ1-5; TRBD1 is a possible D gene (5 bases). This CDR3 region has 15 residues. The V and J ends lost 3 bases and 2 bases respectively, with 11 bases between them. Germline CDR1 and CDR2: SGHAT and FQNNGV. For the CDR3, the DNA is TGTGCCAGCAGCTTGACAGTTGATGGCAATCAGCCCCAGCATTTT. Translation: CASSLTVDGNQPQHF.

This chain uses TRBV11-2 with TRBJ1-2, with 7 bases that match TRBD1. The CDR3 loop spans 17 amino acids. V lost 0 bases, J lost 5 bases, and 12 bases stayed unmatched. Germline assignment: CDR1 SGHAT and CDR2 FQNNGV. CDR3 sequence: CASSLESDRTSLYGYTF. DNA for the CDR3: TGTGCCAGCAGCTTAGAATCGGACAGGACGTCGTTGTATGGCTACACCTTC.

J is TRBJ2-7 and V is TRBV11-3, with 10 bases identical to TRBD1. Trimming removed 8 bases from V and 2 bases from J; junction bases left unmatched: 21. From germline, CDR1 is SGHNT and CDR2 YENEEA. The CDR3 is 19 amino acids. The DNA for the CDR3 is TGTGCCAGCGGTACTACCGAGACAGGGGGCGAAATCTCTCCCTACGAGCAGTACTTC. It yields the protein CASGTTETGGEISPYEQYF.

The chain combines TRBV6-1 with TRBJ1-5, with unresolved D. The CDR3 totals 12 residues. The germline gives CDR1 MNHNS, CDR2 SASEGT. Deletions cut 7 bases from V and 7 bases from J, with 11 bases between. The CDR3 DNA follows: TGTGCCAGCACATTTGGAGGACAGCCCCAGCATTTT. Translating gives CASTFGGQPQHF.

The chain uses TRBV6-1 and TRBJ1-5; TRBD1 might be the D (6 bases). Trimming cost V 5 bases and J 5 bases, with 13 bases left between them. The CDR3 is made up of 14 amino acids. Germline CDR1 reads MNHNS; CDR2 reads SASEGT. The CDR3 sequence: CASSQQGTYQPQHF. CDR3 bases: TGTGCCAGCAGTCAGCAGGGGACGTATCAGCCCCAGCATTTT.

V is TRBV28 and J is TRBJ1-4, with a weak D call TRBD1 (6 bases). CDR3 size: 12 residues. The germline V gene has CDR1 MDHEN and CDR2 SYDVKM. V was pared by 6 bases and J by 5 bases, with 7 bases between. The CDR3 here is CASRRGNEKLFF. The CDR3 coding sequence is TGTGCCAGCAGGAGGGGGAATGAAAAACTGTTTTTT.

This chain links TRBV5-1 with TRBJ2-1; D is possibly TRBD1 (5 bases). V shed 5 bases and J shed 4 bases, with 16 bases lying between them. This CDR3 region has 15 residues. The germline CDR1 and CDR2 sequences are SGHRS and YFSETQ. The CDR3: CASRLGGAEYNEQFF. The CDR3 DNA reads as TGCGCCAGCAGACTCGGTGGGGCGGAGTACAATGAGCAGTTCTTC.

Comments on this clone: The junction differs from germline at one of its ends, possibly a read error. Written as DNA, the CDR3 is TGTGCTAGCAGCTTGGCGGGGCAGGGCACAGATACGCAGTATTTT. Amino acid sequence: CASSLAGQGTDTQYF. The chain combines TRBV7-7 with TRBJ2-3; D is perhaps TRBD2 (6 bases). The CDR3 contains 15 residues. The germline V gene encodes CDR1 SSHAT and CDR2 FNYEAQ (reference sequence).

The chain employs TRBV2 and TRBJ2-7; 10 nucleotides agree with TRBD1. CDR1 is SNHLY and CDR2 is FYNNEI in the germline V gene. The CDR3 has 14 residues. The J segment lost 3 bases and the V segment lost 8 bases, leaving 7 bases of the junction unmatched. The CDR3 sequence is CASGRQGAIYEQYF. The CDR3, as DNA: TGTGCCAGCGGTAGACAGGGGGCCATCTACGAGCAGTACTTC. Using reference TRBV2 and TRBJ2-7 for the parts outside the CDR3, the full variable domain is EPEVTQTPSHQVTQMGQEVILRCVPISNHLYFYWYRQILGQKVEFLVSFYNNEISEKSEIFDDQFSVERPDGSNFTLKIRSTKLEDSAMYFCASGRQGAIYEQYFGPGTRLTVT.

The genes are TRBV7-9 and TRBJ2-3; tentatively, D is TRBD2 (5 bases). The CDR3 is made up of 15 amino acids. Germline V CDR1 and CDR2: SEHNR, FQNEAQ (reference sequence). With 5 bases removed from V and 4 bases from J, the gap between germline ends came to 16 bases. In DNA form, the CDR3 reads TGTGCCAGCAGCCTCGACAATTGGAGGTCAGATACGCAGTATTTT. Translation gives CASSLDNWRSDTQYF.

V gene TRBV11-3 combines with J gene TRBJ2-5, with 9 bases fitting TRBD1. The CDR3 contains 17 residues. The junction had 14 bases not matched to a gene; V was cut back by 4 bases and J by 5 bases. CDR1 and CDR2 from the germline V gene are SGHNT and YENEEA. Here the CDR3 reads CASSSTRTGVSRETQYF. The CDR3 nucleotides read TGTGCCAGCAGCTCCACTCGGACAGGGGTGTCACGGGAGACCCAGTACTTC.

The CDR3: CASSLAAGVAGQGSGNYGYTF. As DNA, the CDR3 is TGCGCCAGCAGCTTGGCTGCCGGGGTTGCGGGACAGGGTTCAGGCAACTATGGCTACACCTTC. The V gene is TRBV5-1, the J gene TRBJ1-2, with 9 bases matching TRBD1. The germline V gene has CDR1 SGHRS and CDR2 YFSETQ. Trimming cost V 0 bases and J 2 bases; bases outside gene matches: 20. CDR3 length equals 21 residues.

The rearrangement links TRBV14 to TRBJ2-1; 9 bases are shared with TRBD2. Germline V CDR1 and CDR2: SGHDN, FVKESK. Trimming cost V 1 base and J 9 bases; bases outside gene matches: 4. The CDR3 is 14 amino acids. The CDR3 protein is CASSQGGRVGEQFF. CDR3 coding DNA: TGTGCCAGCAGCCAAGGCGGGAGGGTAGGTGAGCAGTTCTTC. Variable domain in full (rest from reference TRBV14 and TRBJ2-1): EAGVTQFPSHSVIEKGQTVTLRCDPISGHDNLYWYRRVMGKEIKFLLHFVKESKQDESGMPNNRFLAERTGGTYSTLKVQPAELEDSGVYFCASSQGGRVGEQFFGPGTRLTVL.

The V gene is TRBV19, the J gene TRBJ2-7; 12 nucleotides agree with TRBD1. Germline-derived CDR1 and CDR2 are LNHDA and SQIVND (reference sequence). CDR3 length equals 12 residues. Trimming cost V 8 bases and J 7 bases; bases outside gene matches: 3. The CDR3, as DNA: TGTGCCAGTGGGGACAGGGGGCAAGAGCAGTACTTC. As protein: CASGDRGQEQYF.

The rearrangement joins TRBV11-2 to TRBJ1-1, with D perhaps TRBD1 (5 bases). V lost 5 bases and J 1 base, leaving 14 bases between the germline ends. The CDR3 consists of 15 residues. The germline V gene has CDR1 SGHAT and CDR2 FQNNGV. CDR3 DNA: TGTGCCAGCAGCCCGACGTGGGGCCCGAACACTGAAGCTTTCTTT. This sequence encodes CASSPTWGPNTEAFF. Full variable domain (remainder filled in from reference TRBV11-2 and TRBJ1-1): EAGVAQSPRYKIIEKRQSVAFWCNPISGHATLYWYQQILGQGPKLLIQFQNNGVVDDSQLPKDRFSAERLKGVDSTLKIQPAKLEDSAVYLCASSPTWGPNTEAFFGQGTRLTVV.

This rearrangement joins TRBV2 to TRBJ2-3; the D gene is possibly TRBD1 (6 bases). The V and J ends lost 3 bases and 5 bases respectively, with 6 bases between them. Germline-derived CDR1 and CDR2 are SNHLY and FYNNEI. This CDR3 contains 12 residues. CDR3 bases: TGTGCCAGCAGTGACAGGGGAGATACGCAGTATTTT. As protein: CASSDRGDTQYF.

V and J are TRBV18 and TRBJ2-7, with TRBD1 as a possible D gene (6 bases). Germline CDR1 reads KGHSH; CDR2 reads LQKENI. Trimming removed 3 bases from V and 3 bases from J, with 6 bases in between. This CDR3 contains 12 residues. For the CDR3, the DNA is TGTGCCAGCTCACCGGACAGCTACGAGCAGTACTTC. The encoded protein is CASSPDSYEQYF.

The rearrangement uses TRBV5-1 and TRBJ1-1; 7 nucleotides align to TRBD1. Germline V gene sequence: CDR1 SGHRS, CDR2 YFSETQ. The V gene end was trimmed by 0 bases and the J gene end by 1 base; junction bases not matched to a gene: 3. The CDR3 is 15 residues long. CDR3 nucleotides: TGCGCCAGCAGCTTGGGAGGACAGGCGAACACTGAAGCTTTCTTT. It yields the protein CASSLGGQANTEAFF. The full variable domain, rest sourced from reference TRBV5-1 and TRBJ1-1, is KAGVTQTPRYLIKTRGQQVTLSCSPISGHRSVSWYQQTPGQGLQFLFEYFSETQRNKGNFPGRFSGRQFSNSRSEMNVSTLELGDSALYLCASSLGGQANTEAFFGQGTRLTVV.

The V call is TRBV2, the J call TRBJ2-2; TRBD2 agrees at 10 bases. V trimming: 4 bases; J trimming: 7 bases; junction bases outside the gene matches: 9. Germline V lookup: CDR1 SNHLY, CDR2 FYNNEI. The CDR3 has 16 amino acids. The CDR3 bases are TGTGCCAGCAGTGTGGGAGCGGGAGGGCCCGGCGGGGAGCTGTTTTTT. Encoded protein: CASSVGAGGPGGELFF.

CDR3 nucleotides: TGTGCCAGCAGCTGGGACAGGGGGATTTCTGGGGCCAACGTCCTGACTTTC. Encoded protein: CASSWDRGISGANVLTF. The chain couples TRBV2 to TRBJ2-6; 11 nucleotides agree with TRBD1. In germline, CDR1 is SNHLY, CDR2 FYNNEI. This CDR3 has 17 amino acids. The junction had 5 bases not matched to a gene; V was cut back by 6 bases and J by 1 base.

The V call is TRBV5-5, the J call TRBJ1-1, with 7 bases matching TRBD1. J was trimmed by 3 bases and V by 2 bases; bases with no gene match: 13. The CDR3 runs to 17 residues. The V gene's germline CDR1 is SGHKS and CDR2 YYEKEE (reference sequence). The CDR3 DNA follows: TGTGCCAGCAGCTTTTATGCCCGAACAGGGGCCGACACTGAAGCTTTCTTT. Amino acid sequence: CASSFYARTGADTEAFF.

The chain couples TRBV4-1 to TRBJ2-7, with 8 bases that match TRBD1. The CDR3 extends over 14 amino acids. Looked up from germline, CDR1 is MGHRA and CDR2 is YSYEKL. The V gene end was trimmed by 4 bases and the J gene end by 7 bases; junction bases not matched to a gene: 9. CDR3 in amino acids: CASSRGTGGTEQYF. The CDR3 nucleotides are TGCGCCAGCAGCCGCGGAACAGGGGGTACTGAGCAGTACTTC.

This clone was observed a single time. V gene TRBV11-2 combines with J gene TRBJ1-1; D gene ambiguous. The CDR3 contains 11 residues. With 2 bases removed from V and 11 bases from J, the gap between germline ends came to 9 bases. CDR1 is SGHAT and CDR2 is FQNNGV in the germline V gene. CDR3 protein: CASSLTLEAFF. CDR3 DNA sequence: TGTGCCAGCAGCTTAACCCTAGAGGCTTTCTTT.

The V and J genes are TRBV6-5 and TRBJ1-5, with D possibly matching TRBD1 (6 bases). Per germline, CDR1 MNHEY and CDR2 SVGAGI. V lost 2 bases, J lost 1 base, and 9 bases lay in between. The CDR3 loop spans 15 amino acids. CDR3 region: CASSYTQGSNQPQHF. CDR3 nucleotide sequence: TGTGCCAGCAGTTACACACAGGGAAGCAATCAGCCCCAGCATTTT.

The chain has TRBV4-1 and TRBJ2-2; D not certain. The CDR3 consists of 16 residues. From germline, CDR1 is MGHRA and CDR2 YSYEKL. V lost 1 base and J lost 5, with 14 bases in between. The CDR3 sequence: CASSQGVGARTGELFF. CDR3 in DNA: TGCGCCAGCAGCCAAGGGGTGGGCGCAAGGACCGGGGAGCTGTTTTTT.